The 14 T cell receptor beta chains below come from one sample, sequenced in a study of T cell therapy after organ transplantation. These receptors have no known antigen. Here immunoSEQ multiplex PCR was the method, and the copy in TCRdb shows in-frame clones only, minus some. This table holds roughly 1,900 clones, about 72% found once. The specimen was CD8+ T cells from blood, collected before autologous CMV-specific T cell therapy. These receptors originate from a human patient who had received a solid organ transplant and had CMV disease.

V is TRBV28 and J is TRBJ2-3, with unresolved D. This CDR3 region has 13 residues. V was clipped by 1 base and J by 5 bases, with 7 bases between them. CDR1 is MDHEN, CDR2 SYDVKM, per germline. The CDR3 here is CASSLLGRDTQYF. In DNA form, the CDR3 reads TGTGCCAGCAGTTTATTGGGCAGAGATACGCAGTATTTT.

This clone occurred a few times. J is TRBJ2-5 and V is TRBV27; TRBD2 agrees at 8 bases. This CDR3 region has 16 residues. Germline V gene data show CDR1 as MNHEY and CDR2 as SMNVEV (reference sequence). With 4 bases clipped from V and 4 bases from J, the junction kept 11 bases outside the gene matches. The CDR3 is CASSSFVAGGVETQYF. For the CDR3, the DNA is TGTGCCAGCAGTTCTTTTGTGGCGGGAGGTGTAGAGACCCAGTACTTC.

This sequence joins TRBV6-6 and TRBJ2-1, with 10 bases that match TRBD1. The CDR3 is made up of 15 amino acids. Trimming cost V 4 bases and J 4 bases; bases outside gene matches: 4. Germline V gene sequence: CDR1 MNHNY, CDR2 SVGAGI (reference sequence). CDR3 DNA sequence: TGTGCCAGCAGTTTAAGGACAGGGGGTTACAATGAGCAGTTCTTC. It codes for CASSLRTGGYNEQFF.

This clone was found once. This CDR3 is CASSSRDGIVNYGYTF. As DNA, the CDR3 is TGTGCCAGCTCGAGTCGGGACGGAATTGTTAACTATGGCTACACCTTC. This chain joins TRBV7-9 and TRBJ1-2; D is possibly TRBD1 (5 bases). Germline V gives CDR1 SEHNR, CDR2 FQNEAQ (reference sequence). V dropped 8 bases and J dropped 1 base, with 20 bases sitting between them. The CDR3 is 16 amino acids.

About this clone itself: The junction departs from germline at one end; a sequencing error may be responsible. The chain has TRBV11-1 and TRBJ2-1, with 10 bases lining up with TRBD1. The CDR3 is 13 amino acids. Germline V gene data show CDR1 as SGHAT and CDR2 as FQDESV (reference sequence). The CDR3: CAGSSDRGNEQFF. For the CDR3, the DNA is TGTGCCGGCAGCTCGGACAGGGGGAATGAGCAGTTCTTC. Drawing the rest from reference TRBV11-1 and TRBJ2-1, the complete variable domain is EAEVAQSPRYKITEKSQAVAFWCDPISGHATLYWYRQILGQGPELLVQFQDESVVDDSQLPKDRFSAERLKGVDSTLKIQPAELGDSAMYLCAGSSDRGNEQFFGPGTRLTVL.

The V call is TRBV15, the J call TRBJ2-7, with D perhaps TRBD1 (6 bases). Per germline, CDR1 LNHNV and CDR2 YYDKDF (reference sequence). The CDR3 is 16 amino acids. V shed 3 bases and J shed 2 bases, with 17 bases lying between them. The CDR3 reads CATSSLSSGHTYEQYF. DNA of the CDR3: TGTGCCACCAGCAGCCTTTCTTCGGGACATACCTACGAGCAGTACTTC.

This clone was counted only a few times. The chain joins TRBV2 to TRBJ1-2; D is possibly TRBD1 (5 bases). The V and J ends lost 1 base and 8 bases respectively, with 5 bases between them. The CDR3 runs to 11 residues. Germline V CDR1 and CDR2: SNHLY, FYNNEI. The CDR3 DNA is TGTGCCAGCAGTGAAGGGGGCGGCTACACCTTC. This encodes CASSEGGGYTF.

The V gene is TRBV15, the J gene TRBJ1-6, with D unclear. CDR1 is LNHNV, CDR2 YYDKDF, per germline (reference sequence). CDR3 length: 12 amino acids. V lost 1 base and J 7 bases, leaving 2 bases between the germline ends. Here the CDR3 reads CATSRANSPLHF. The CDR3 DNA reads TGTGCCACCAGCAGAGCAAATTCACCCCTCCACTTT.

This chain links TRBV4-3 with TRBJ2-1; 8 bases are shared with TRBD2. The CDR3 is 15 residues long. The trim removed 0 bases at V and 7 bases at J, leaving 5 bases unmatched. Looked up from germline, CDR1 is LGHNA and CDR2 is YSLEER. CDR3 in amino acids: CASSQDGGLVNEQFF. CDR3 sequence (DNA): TGCGCCAGCAGCCAAGATGGGGGACTAGTGAATGAGCAGTTCTTC.

The chain carries TRBV28 and TRBJ2-7; D may be TRBD1 (7 bases). The CDR3 loop spans 16 amino acids. V lost 6 bases and J 0 bases, leaving 18 bases between the germline ends. The germline CDR1 and CDR2 sequences are MDHEN and SYDVKM. For the CDR3, the DNA is TGTGCCAGCAGGCCAAGGGGGCGGGGAAGCTCCTACGAGCAGTACTTC. Residues: CASRPRGRGSSYEQYF.

This chain uses TRBV28 with TRBJ1-2, with D uncertain. V lost 6 bases, J lost 6 bases, and 14 bases lay in between. The CDR3 extends over 13 amino acids. The V gene's germline CDR1 is MDHEN and CDR2 SYDVKM. DNA for the CDR3: TGTGCCAGCAGCGACGGACGGGTAAATGGCTACACCTTC. It encodes CASSDGRVNGYTF.

This chain joins TRBV7-2 and TRBJ2-2; D remains unclear. From germline, CDR1 is SGHTA and CDR2 FQGNSA. The ends were cut back, 5 bases at V and 4 bases at J, with 14 bases in the middle. The CDR3 spans 15 residues. CDR3 sequence (DNA): TGTGCCAGCAGCCCTACAAGACTCTCCACCGGGGAGCTGTTTTTT. Translation gives CASSPTRLSTGELFF.

V usage is TRBV29-1 and J usage is TRBJ1-3, with D hard to call. CDR1 is SQVTM and CDR2 is ANQGSEA in the germline V gene. This CDR3 has 14 residues. V dropped 6 bases and J dropped 4 bases, with 16 bases sitting between them. This chain's CDR3 is CSVVGPAGGNTIYF. The DNA of the CDR3 is TGCAGCGTGGTGGGCCCGGCGGGCGGAAACACCATATATTTT.

This clone was counted a single time. The chain links TRBV5-3 to TRBJ2-6; no clear D. TRBV5-3 belongs to the ORF category, with a function that is uncertain. The CDR3 totals 14 residues. Trimming stripped 8 bases from V and 1 base from J, with 10 bases between. In DNA, the CDR3 is TGTGCCAGCTTTATGGGGTCTGGGGCCAACGTCCTGACTTTC. Its translation: CASFMGSGANVLTF.